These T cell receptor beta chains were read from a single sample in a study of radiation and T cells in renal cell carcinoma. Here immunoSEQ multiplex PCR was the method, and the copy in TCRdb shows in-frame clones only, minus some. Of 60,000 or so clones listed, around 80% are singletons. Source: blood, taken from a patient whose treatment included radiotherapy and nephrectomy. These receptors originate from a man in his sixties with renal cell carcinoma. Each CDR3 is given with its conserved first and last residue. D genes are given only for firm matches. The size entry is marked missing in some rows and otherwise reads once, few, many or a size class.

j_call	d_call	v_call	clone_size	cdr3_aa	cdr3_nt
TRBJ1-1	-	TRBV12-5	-	CASGSRVTRGVNTEAFF	TGTGCTAGTGGTTCCCGGGTTACTCGAGGGGTGAACACTGAAGCTTTCTTT
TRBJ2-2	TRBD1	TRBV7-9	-	CASRGGWTGTNTGELFF	TGTGCCAGCAGAGGAGGGTGGACAGGGACTAACACCGGGGAGCTGTTTTTT
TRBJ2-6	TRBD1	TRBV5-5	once	CASSLRDRGFSGANVLTF	TGTGCCAGCAGCTTGAGAGACAGGGGCTTCTCTGGGGCCAACGTCCTGACTTTC
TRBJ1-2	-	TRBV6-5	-	CASSYAGGSLNGYTF	TGTGCCAGCAGTTACGCGGGGGGTAGTTTGAATGGCTACACCTTC
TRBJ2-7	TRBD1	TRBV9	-	CASSPQGGSSYEQYF	TGTGCCAGCAGCCCACAGGGGGGCAGCTCCTACGAGCAGTACTTC
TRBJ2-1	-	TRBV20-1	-	CSASRYSEQFF	TGCAGTGCTAGTAGGTACAGTGAGCAGTTCTTC
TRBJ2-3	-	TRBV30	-	CAGNMRVRTDTQYF	TGTGCCGGAAACATGCGGGTCCGCACAGATACGCAGTATTTT
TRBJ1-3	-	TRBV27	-	CASSLSVGNTIYF	TGTGCCAGCAGTTTATCCGTTGGAAACACCATATATTTT
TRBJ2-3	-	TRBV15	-	CATLKGSHPSTDTQYF	TGTGCCACCCTAAAAGGGTCGCATCCTAGCACAGATACGCAGTATTTT
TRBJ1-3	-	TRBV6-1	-	CASSEKTPGAFGNTIYF	TGTGCCAGCAGTGAGAAGACACCTGGGGCGTTCGGAAACACCATATATTTT
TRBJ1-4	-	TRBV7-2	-	CASSLGPGGREKLFF	TGTGCCAGCAGCTTAGGTCCCGGGGGACGTGAAAAACTGTTTTTT
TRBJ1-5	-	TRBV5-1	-	CASSLVPGNYQPQHF	TGCGCCAGCAGCTTGGTTCCGGGGAACTATCAGCCCCAGCATTTT
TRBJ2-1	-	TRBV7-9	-	CASSLDRRDNEQFF	TGTGCCAGCAGCTTAGACAGGCGGGACAATGAGCAGTTCTTC
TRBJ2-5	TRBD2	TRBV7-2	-	CASSIPSGQETQYF	TGTGCCAGCAGCATCCCTAGCGGCCAAGAGACCCAGTACTTC
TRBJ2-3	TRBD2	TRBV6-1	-	CASSEHQRGVADTQYF	TGTGCCAGCAGTGAACACCAGCGGGGGGTGGCAGATACGCAGTATTTT
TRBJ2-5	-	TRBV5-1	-	CASSLRTDQETQYF	TGCGCCAGCAGCTTGAGGACGGACCAAGAGACCCAGTACTTC
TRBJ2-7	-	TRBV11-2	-	CASSLDSRGSYEQYF	TGTGCCAGCAGCTTAGATTCCCGGGGCTCCTACGAGCAGTACTTC
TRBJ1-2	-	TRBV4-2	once	CASSQETINYGYTF	TGTGCCAGCAGCCAAGAAACCATAAACTATGGCTACACCTTC
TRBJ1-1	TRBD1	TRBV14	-	CASSQQGQSPDNRAFF	TGTGCCAGCAGCCAACAGGGACAGTCTCCCGATAATCGAGCTTTCTTT
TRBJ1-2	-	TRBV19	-	CASSIGRGDGYTF	TGTGCCAGTAGTATAGGCAGGGGAGATGGCTACACCTTC
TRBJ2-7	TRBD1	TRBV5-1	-	CASSLGGTGGMYEQYF	TGCGCCAGCAGCTTGGGCGGGACAGGGGGAATGTACGAGCAGTACTTC
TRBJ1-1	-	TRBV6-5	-	CASSVRGAGTEAFF	TGTGCCAGCAGTGTCAGGGGAGCGGGCACTGAAGCTTTCTTT
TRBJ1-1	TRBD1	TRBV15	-	CATRDSEMNTEAFF	TGTGCCACCCGGGACAGCGAAATGAACACTGAAGCTTTCTTT
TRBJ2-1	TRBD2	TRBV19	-	CASSKVRTSGGAFEQFF	TGTGCCAGTAGTAAGGTTCGGACTAGCGGGGGGGCCTTTGAGCAGTTCTTC
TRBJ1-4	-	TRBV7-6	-	CASSLGQGSEKLFF	TGTGCCAGCAGCTTGGGGCAGGGAAGTGAAAAACTGTTTTTT
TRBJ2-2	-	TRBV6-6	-	CASSSPLGPRELFF	TGTGCCAGCAGCTCTCCGTTGGGCCCGAGGGAGCTGTTTTTT
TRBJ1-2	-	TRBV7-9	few	CASSPGTAIGGYTF	TGTGCCAGCAGCCCCGGGACGGCCATCGGGGGCTACACCTTC
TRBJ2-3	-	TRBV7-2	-	CASSPRIGSTDTQYF	TGTGCCAGCAGCCCCCGAATCGGTAGCACAGATACGCAGTATTTT
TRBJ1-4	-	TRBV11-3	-	CASSQVSNEKLFF	TGTGCCAGCAGCCAGGTCAGCAATGAAAAACTGTTTTTT
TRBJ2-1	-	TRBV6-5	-	CASSYGGAVNEQFF	TGTGCCAGCAGTTACGGGGGCGCCGTAAATGAGCAGTTCTTC
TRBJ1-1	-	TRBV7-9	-	CASSFAATEAFF	TGTGCCAGCAGCTTCGCAGCCACTGAAGCTTTCTTT
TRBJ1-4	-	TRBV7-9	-	CASSLDFGGDEKLFF	TGTGCCAGCAGCTTAGATTTCGGTGGGGATGAAAAACTGTTTTTT
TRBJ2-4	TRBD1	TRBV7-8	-	CASRDRKNIQYF	TGTGCCAGCCGGGACAGGAAAAACATTCAGTACTTC
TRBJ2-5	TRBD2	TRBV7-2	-	CASSLGLADFQETQYF	TGTGCCAGCAGCTTGGGACTAGCGGACTTCCAAGAGACCCAGTACTTC
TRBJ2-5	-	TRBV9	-	CASSVGNGQETQYF	TGTGCCAGCAGCGTAGGCAACGGCCAAGAGACCCAGTACTTC
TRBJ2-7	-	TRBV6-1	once	CASSVVNTYEQYF	TGTGCCAGCAGTGTTGTGAATACCTACGAGCAGTACTTC
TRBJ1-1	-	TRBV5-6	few	CASSRTENTEAFF	TGTGCCAGCAGCCGGACAGAGAACACTGAAGCTTTCTTT
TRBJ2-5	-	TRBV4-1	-	CASSQGRLHSANQETQYF	TGCGCCAGCAGCCAAGGTAGGCTGCACAGCGCCAACCAAGAGACCCAGTACTTC
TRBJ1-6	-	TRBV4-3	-	CASSQDGRYSPLHF	TGCGCCAGCAGCCAGGACGGGAGATATTCACCCCTCCACTTT
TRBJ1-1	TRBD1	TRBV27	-	CASSPKQGSTEAFF	TGTGCCAGCAGTCCAAAACAGGGGAGTACTGAAGCTTTCTTT